The following is a T cell receptor beta chain sequence with its context. This specimen belongs to a study of Graves' ophthalmopathy and Graves' hyperthyroidism. Scientists amplified the TCR beta CDR3 regions from RNA transcripts. HTBI primers primed a first-round RT-PCR, and a second-round multiplex PCR followed. Each CDR3 protein is one row after TCRdb ran MiXCR on the multiplex PCR reads. The sample lists 600,000 to 700,000 distinct CDR3 sequences; about 41% were seen once. Germline CDR1 reads LNHNV; CDR2 reads YYDKDF (reference sequence). V lost 5 bases, J lost 6 bases, and 7 bases stayed unmatched. This CDR3 has 14 residues.

The specimen sequenced was peripheral blood. The clonotype was recovered from an adult man with Graves' ophthalmopathy. The chain employs TRBV15 and TRBJ2-5, with 9 bases aligning to TRBD2. The CDR3 spells CATSFGLAGQTQYF. In nucleotides, the CDR3 is TGTGCCACCAGCTTCGGCCTAGCGGGGCAGACCCAGTACTTC. Based on the CDR3 plus reference TRBV15 and TRBJ2-5, the full variable domain is DAMVIQNPRYQVTQFGKPVTLSCSQTLNHNVMYWYQQKSSQAPKLLFHYYDKDFNNEADTPDNFQSRRPNTSFCFLDIRSPGLGDTAMYLCATSFGLAGQTQYFGPGTRLLVL.